A selection of T cell receptor beta chains follows, all from one sample in a study of cytomegalovirus exposure and HLA in healthy donors. Sequencing used immunoSEQ multiplex PCR; TCRdb keeps in-frame clones, though not all of them. The sample totals around 140,000 clones. Sequencing was done on a sample of PBMCs. These receptors originate from a woman aged 40 to 50 in good health and CMV-seronegative. Both conserved end residues are trimmed from each CDR3.

J	V	CDR3
TRBJ1-3	TRBV18	ASSPYRQGLAGNTIY
TRBJ2-1	TRBV5-4	ASSRGTMDEQF
TRBJ1-1	TRBV2	ASSEMGALSEAF
TRBJ1-5	TRBV29-1	SVLTQGAGNQPQH
TRBJ2-5	TRBV25-1	ATLTSGGQETQY
TRBJ1-4	TRBV19	ASSISGRSNEKLF
TRBJ1-5	TRBV6-4	ASSYAADQPQH
TRBJ1-1	TRBV29-1	SVDSQGNTEAF
TRBJ2-6	TRBV28	ASSLRGSGANVLT
TRBJ1-1	TRBV27	ASSIGQNTEAF
TRBJ2-1	TRBV15	ATSRDRRGEKF
TRBJ1-1	TRBV5-1	ASTTGQGMNTEAF
TRBJ1-6	TRBV15	ATSRNDSPTLH
TRBJ1-6	TRBV18	ASSPDTGYSPLH
TRBJ2-3	TRBV5-8	ASSVDRSTDTQY
TRBJ1-6	TRBV5-1	ASRESSYNSPLH
TRBJ1-1	TRBV12-5	ASGLNRDTEAF
TRBJ2-1	TRBV15	ATSRAGTGRGYNEQF
TRBJ1-6	TRBV2	ASTPIRGRSPLH
TRBJ1-2	TRBV27	ASSLAGAGYGYT
TRBJ1-5	TRBV7-2	ASSLRQGNQPQH
TRBJ1-3	TRBV4-3	ASSQEVQGALGNTIY
TRBJ2-2	TRBV6-4	ASYGELF
TRBJ2-3	TRBV5-1	ASSSIAGGTDTQY